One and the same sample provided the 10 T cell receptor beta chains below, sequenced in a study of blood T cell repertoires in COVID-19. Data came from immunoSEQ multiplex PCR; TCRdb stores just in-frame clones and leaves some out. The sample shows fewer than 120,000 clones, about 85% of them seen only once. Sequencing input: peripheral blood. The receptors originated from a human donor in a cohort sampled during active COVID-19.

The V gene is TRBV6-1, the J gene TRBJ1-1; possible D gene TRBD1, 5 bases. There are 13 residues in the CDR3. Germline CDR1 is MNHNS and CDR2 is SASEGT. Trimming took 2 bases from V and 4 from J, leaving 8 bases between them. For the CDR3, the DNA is TGTGCCAGCAGTGAATCGGGGGTCACTGAAGCTTTCTTT. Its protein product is CASSESGVTEAFF.

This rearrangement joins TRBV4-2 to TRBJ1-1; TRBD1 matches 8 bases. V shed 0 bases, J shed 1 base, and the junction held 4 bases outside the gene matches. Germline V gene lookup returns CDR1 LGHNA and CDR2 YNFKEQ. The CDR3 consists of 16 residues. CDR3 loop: CASSQDPDRGNTEAFF. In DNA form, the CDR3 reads TGTGCCAGCAGCCAAGATCCTGACAGGGGGAACACTGAAGCTTTCTTT.

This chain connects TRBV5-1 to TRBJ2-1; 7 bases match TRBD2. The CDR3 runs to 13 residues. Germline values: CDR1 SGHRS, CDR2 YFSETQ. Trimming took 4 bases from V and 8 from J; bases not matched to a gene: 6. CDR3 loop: CASSPGRAHEQFF. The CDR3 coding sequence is TGCGCCAGCAGCCCTGGGAGGGCCCATGAGCAGTTCTTC.

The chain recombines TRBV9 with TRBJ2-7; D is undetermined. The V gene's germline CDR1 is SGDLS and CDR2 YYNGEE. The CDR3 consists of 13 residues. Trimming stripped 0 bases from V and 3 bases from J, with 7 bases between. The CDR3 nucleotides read TGTGCCAGCAGCGTAGAGGCAGGCTACGAGCAGTACTTC. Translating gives CASSVEAGYEQYF.

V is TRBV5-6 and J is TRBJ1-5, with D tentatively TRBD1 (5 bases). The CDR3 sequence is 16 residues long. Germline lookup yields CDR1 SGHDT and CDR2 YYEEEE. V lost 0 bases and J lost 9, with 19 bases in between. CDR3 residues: CASSLAGTPTVLPQHF. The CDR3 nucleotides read TGTGCCAGCAGCTTGGCTGGGACTCCGACCGTTCTGCCCCAGCATTTT.

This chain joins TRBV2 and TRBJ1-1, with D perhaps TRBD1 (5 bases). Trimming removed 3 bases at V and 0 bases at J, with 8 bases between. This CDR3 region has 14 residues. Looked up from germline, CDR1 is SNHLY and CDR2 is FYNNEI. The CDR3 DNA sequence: TGTGCCAGCAGTGAGACAGTTATGAACACTGAAGCTTTCTTT. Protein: CASSETVMNTEAFF.

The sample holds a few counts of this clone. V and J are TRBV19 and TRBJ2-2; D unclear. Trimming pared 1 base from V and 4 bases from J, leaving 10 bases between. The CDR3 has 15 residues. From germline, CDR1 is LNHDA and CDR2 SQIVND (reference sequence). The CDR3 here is CASSIGAAATGELFF. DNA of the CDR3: TGTGCCAGTAGTATAGGGGCCGCCGCCACCGGGGAGCTGTTTTTT.

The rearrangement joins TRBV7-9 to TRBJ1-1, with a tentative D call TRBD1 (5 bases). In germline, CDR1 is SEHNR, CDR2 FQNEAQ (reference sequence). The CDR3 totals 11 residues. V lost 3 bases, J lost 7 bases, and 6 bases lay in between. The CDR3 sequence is CASSLGGEAFF. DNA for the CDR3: TGTGCCAGCAGCTTGGGGGGTGAAGCTTTCTTT.

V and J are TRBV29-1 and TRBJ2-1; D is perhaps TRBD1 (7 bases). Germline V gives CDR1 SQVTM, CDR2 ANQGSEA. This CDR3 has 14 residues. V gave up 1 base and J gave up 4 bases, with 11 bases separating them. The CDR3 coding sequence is TGCAGCGTTGAAGGGAGGGACAGTTACAATGAGCAGTTCTTC. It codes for CSVEGRDSYNEQFF.

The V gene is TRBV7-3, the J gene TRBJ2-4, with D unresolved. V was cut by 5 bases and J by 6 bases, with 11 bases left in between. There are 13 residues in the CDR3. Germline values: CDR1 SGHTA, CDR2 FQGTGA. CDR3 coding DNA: TGTGCCAGCAGCCCCCCCGAGAGAAACATTCAGTACTTC. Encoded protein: CASSPPERNIQYF.